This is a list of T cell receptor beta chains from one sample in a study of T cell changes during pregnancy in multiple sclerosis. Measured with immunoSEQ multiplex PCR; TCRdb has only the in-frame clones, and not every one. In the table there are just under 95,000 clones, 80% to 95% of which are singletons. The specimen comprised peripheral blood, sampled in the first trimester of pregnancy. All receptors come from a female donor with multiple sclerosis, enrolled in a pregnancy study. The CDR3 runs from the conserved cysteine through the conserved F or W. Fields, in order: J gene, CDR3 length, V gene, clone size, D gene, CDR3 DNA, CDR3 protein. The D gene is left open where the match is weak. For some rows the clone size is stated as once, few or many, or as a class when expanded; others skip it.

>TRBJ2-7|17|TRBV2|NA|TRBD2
TGTGCCAGCAGTGAAGCGGGAGTTAGCGGGAGGGGGCTTGAGCAGTACTTC
CASSEAGVSGRGLEQYF
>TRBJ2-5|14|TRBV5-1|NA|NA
TGCGCCAGCAGCTTGCCTGGGGCCGAAGAGACCCAGTACTTC
CASSLPGAEETQYF
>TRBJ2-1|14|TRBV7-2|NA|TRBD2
TGTGCCAGCAGCTTTGGACTAGCGGGAGGGGAGCAGTTCTTC
CASSFGLAGGEQFF
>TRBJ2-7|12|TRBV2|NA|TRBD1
TGTGCCAGCCGACAGGGGACAACAGAGCAGTACTTC
CASRQGTTEQYF
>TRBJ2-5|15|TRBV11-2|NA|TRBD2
TGTGCCAGCAGCTTAGGGCTAGCGGGAGGAGAGACCCAGTACTTC
CASSLGLAGGETQYF
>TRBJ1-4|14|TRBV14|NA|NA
TGTGCCAGCAGCCTGCCCGGGTGGCGCGAAAAACTGTTTTTT
CASSLPGWREKLFF
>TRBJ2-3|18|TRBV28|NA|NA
TGTGCCAGCAGTTCCCGAGGGGGTGGGTCTGGATCGTTTTATACGCAGTATTTT
CASSSRGGGSGSFYTQYF
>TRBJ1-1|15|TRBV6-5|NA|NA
TGTGCCAGCAGTTACGTAAGGAGCATCGGAATTGAAGCTTTCTTT
CASSYVRSIGIEAFF
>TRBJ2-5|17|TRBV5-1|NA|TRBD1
TGCGCCAGCAGCTTTCCCCGGGACAGGGGCTTCCAAGAGACCCAGTACTTC
CASSFPRDRGFQETQYF
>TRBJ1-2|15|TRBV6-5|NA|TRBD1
TGTGCCAGCAGTTACTCCGGACAGGGGATCTATGGCTACACCTTC
CASSYSGQGIYGYTF
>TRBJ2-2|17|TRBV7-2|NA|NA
TGTGCCAGCAGCTTAGCGCGTCTTTGGGGCTACACCGGGGAGCTGTTTTTT
CASSLARLWGYTGELFF
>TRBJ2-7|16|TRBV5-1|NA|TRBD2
TGCGCCAGCAGCTTGGTCCGGGCGGGAGCTGACTACGAGCAGTACTTC
CASSLVRAGADYEQYF
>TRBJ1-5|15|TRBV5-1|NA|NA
TGCGCCAGCAGCTTGGCCGGGGGGCCCTATCAGCCCCAGCATTTT
CASSLAGGPYQPQHF
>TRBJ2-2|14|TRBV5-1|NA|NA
TGCGCCAGCAGCCCGTTCGGAGGGGCCGGGGAGCTGTTTTTT
CASSPFGGAGELFF
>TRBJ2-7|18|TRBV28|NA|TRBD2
TGTGCCAGCAGTTCTTACCCAGAACTAGCGGGAGACCTCTACGAGCAGTACTTC
CASSSYPELAGDLYEQYF
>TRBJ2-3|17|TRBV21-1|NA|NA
TGTGCCAGCAGCAAAGGAGGGGAGGGCTGGGGCACAGATACGCAGTATTTT
CASSKGGEGWGTDTQYF
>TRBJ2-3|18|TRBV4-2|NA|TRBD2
TGTGCCAGCAGCCAATCGGGACTAGCGGGAATGGGTACAGATACGCAGTATTTT
CASSQSGLAGMGTDTQYF
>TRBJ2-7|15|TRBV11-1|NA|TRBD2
TGTGCCAGCAGCCCGGGACTAGCGGGAGACTACGAGCAGTACTTC
CASSPGLAGDYEQYF
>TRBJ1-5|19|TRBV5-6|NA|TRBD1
TGTGCCAGCAGCTTGGCGAGGCCCGGACAGGCCTCCTCCAATCAGCCCCAGCATTTT
CASSLARPGQASSNQPQHF
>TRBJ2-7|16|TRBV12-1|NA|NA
TGTGCCAGCAGCTTCGAAAGCGGGAGGGTCCCCTACGAGCAGTACTTC
CASSFESGRVPYEQYF
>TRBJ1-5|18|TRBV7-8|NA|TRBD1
TGTGCCAGCAGCTCGATGAGTACTGGGACAGGCATCAATCAGCCCCAGCATTTT
CASSSMSTGTGINQPQHF
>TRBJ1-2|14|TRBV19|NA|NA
TGTGCCAGTAGTCCCCGGGAAGTTACCTATGGCTACACCTTC
CASSPREVTYGYTF
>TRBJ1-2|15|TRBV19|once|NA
TGTGCCAGTAGTATGGATTGGGCGCCCAACTATGGCTACACCTTC
CASSMDWAPNYGYTF
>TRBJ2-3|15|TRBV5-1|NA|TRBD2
TGCGCCAGCAGCCTCGGGGGGAGCCTCGGCGATACGCAGTATTTT
CASSLGGSLGDTQYF
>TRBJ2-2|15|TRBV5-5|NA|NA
TGTGCCAGCACCATAATAGGCGGGGTCACCGGGGAGCTGTTTTTT
CASTIIGGVTGELFF
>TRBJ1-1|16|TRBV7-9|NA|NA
TGTGCCAGCAGTCACGACAGGACCTTAATGAACACTGAAGCTTTCTTT
CASSHDRTLMNTEAFF
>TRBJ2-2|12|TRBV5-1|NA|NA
TGCGCCAGCAGTTACAGCACCGGGGAGCTGTTTTTT
CASSYSTGELFF
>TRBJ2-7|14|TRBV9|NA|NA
TGTGCCAGCAGCGTAGGCGGAGCCACCTACGAGCAGTACTTC
CASSVGGATYEQYF
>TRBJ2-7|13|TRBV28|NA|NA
TGTGCCAGCAGTGGGCCGGGAGCCTCGGAGCAGTACTTC
CASSGPGASEQYF
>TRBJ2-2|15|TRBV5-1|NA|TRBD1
TGCGCCAGCAGCTTGGAAGGGGGCCGCACCGGGGAGCTGTTTTTT
CASSLEGGRTGELFF
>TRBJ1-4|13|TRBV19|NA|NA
TGTGCCAGTAGTATGGAAGCGAATGAAAAACTGTTTTTT
CASSMEANEKLFF
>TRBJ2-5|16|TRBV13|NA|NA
TGTGCCAGCAGCTCACCAAGTCGAGGGAAAGAAAAGACCCAGTACTTC
CASSSPSRGKEKTQYF
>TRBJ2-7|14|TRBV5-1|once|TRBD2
TGCGCCAGCAGGGAAGTAGCGGGAGTAAAAGAGCAGTACTTC
CASREVAGVKEQYF
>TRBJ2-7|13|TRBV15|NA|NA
TGTGCCACCAACGGAGGAGACTCCTACGAGCAGTACTTC
CATNGGDSYEQYF
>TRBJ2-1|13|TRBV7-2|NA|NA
TGTGCCAGCAGCTTTCGGACTACGAATGAGCAGTTCTTC
CASSFRTTNEQFF
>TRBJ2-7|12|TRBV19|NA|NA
TGTGCCAGTAGTGCGTCCGACTACGAGCAGTACTTC
CASSASDYEQYF
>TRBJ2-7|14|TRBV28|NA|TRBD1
TGTGCCAGCAGTTATAGGGGCACAGGGGGGGAGCAGTACTTC
CASSYRGTGGEQYF